The present T cell receptor beta chain was sequenced within a study of regulatory T cells in long-lasting Graves disease. General study results and limits: The study found persistent patients shared more public clonotypes (roughly 2,800) than new patients (966).

Library construction for TCR beta used iRepertoire HTBI primers and Arm-PCR of CDR3 regions. TCRdb processed the multiplex PCR reads anew with MiXCR; each CDR3 protein has one entry. This sample has about 430,000 distinct CDR3 sequences, with 20% to 25% found just once. The length of the CDR3 is 15 residues. V lost 2 bases and J lost 1; bases outside the gene matches: 5. Germline V gene lookup returns CDR1 DFQATT and CDR2 SNEGSKA (reference sequence). This clonotype has just a few counts. What it binds is unknown. Time point here: persistent/refractory GD, antithyroid drugs over 5 years with positive TRAb. The TCR library was made from RNA that had been extracted from PBMCs in TRIzol. In each case, Graves' disease was diagnosed per American Thyroid Association guidelines.

Here the sequenced sample was peripheral blood mononuclear cells (PBMCs), taken when the disease was refractory, from a patient treated with antithyroid drugs. This TCR derives from a female donor with Graves disease. The V gene is TRBV20-1, the J gene TRBJ2-7, with 10 positions matching TRBD1. The CDR3 here is CSARLRDRGSYEQYF. The CDR3, as DNA: TGCAGTGCTAGACTTCGGGACAGGGGATCCTACGAGCAGTACTTC.